These T cell receptor beta chains were read from a single sample in a study of T-cell reconstitution after alpha-beta-depleted transplantation in children. Via MiXCR, TCRdb re-called the PCR reads, giving one row per CDR3 protein. The top ten clones hold approximately 30% of a sample with about 1,000,000 distinct CDR3 sequences, less than 30% of them seen once. This material consisted of PBMCs, mostly from graft donor cells, taken 360 days after TCRalphabeta/CD19-depleted stem cell transplant. The receptor source for this set is a boy under three years old who had a stem cell transplant for SCID, so the T cells may come from the graft donor. Both conserved end residues are part of each CDR3. D genes are given only for firm matches. Clone size, where shown, is once, few, many, or a class for clones that have expanded.

J gene | V gene | D gene | clone size | CDR3 protein | CDR3 DNA
TRBJ2-7 | TRBV6-1 | TRBD2 | - | CASSPSTSPTSEQYF | TGTGCCAGCAGTCCATCGACTAGCCCAACTTCCGAGCAGTACTTC
TRBJ2-1 | TRBV7-9 | TRBD1 | - | CASSPRQGTGNEQFF | TGTGCCAGCAGCCCTCGACAGGGAACAGGCAATGAGCAGTTCTTC
TRBJ2-1 | TRBV4-1 | - | - | CASSQGEWLDEQFF | TGCGCCAGCAGCCAAGGGGAATGGCTGGATGAGCAGTTCTTC
TRBJ1-5 | TRBV15 | - | few | CATSPVLWTQPQHF | TGTGCCACCAGCCCAGTACTTTGGACTCAGCCCCAGCATTTT
TRBJ2-1 | TRBV19 | - | - | CASSILPEGLGNSYNEQFF | TGTGCCAGTAGTATACTCCCCGAAGGGCTAGGGAACTCCTACAATGAGCAGTTCTTC
TRBJ1-2 | TRBV12-3/TRBV12-4 | TRBD1 | - | CASSLKGAGGYTF | TGTGCCAGCAGTTTAAAGGGGGCCGGGGGCTACACCTTC
TRBJ2-3 | TRBV20-1 | TRBD2 | - | CSAPDSGTSTDTQYF | TGCAGTGCTCCCGATAGCGGGACCAGCACAGATACGCAGTATTTT
TRBJ2-3 | TRBV6-1 | TRBD1 | - | CASRGQGATDTQYF | TGTGCCAGCAGAGGACAGGGTGCCACAGATACGCAGTATTTT
TRBJ2-7 | TRBV7-9 | TRBD1 | few | CASSWAGTGGGEQYF | TGTGCCAGCAGCTGGGCCGGGACAGGGGGCGGCGAGCAGTACTTC
TRBJ2-7 | TRBV12-3/TRBV12-4 | - | - | CASAATGPYYEQYF | TGTGCCAGCGCCGCCACCGGGCCGTACTACGAGCAGTACTTC
TRBJ1-4 | TRBV7-9 | - | - | CASSPTASNEKLFF | TGTGCCAGCAGCCCGACAGCCTCTAATGAAAAACTGTTTTTT
TRBJ2-7 | TRBV27 | TRBD1 | few | CASSWDRAHEQYF | TGTGCCAGCAGCTGGGACAGGGCCCACGAGCAGTACTTC
TRBJ1-1 | TRBV5-1 | - | few | CASSWIQGEQGTEAFF | TGCGCCAGCAGCTGGATACAGGGCGAACAGGGCACTGAAGCTTTCTTT
TRBJ2-5 | TRBV20-1 | TRBD2 | - | CSARDFASGGARETQYF | TGCAGTGCTAGAGATTTTGCTAGCGGGGGGGCGAGGGAGACCCAGTACTTC
TRBJ2-5 | TRBV15 | TRBD2 | - | CATSRTSGGAQETQYF | TGTGCCACCAGCAGGACTAGCGGGGGGGCACAAGAGACCCAGTACTTC
TRBJ2-5 | TRBV24-1 | TRBD2 | - | CATLRGRGGETQYF | TGTGCCACCCTCCGTGGGCGGGGGGGGGAGACCCAGTACTTC
TRBJ2-3 | TRBV5-6 | - | - | CASSENVRDTSTDTQYF | TGTGCCAGCAGCGAAAACGTGAGGGATACTAGCACAGATACGCAGTATTTT
TRBJ2-7 | TRBV2 | - | - | CASSVAEGQNYEQYF | TGTGCCAGCAGTGTGGCCGAGGGCCAAAACTACGAGCAGTACTTC
TRBJ2-5 | TRBV5-1 | TRBD2 | - | CASSRLAGALGETQYF | TGCGCCAGCAGCAGACTAGCGGGGGCCCTGGGAGAGACCCAGTACTTC
TRBJ2-1 | TRBV11-3 | - | - | CASSSRHRRQISVSSYNEQFF | TGTGCCAGCAGCTCCAGACATCGGCGGCAAATCAGTGTTAGCTCCTACAATGAGCAGTTCTTC
TRBJ2-7 | TRBV6-5 | - | few | CASSYLDSLEQYF | TGTGCCAGCAGTTACCTCGACAGTCTCGAGCAGTACTTC
TRBJ1-1 | TRBV5-1 | - | few | CASSSRGSNTEAFF | TGCGCCAGCAGCTCAAGGGGCTCGAACACTGAAGCTTTCTTT
TRBJ2-1 | TRBV4-2 | - | - | CASSQEAPWGDEQFF | TGTGCCAGCAGCCAAGAGGCACCCTGGGGGGATGAGCAGTTCTTC
TRBJ2-2 | TRBV20-1 | TRBD1 | - | CSARLDRVDTGELFF | TGCAGTGCTAGATTAGACAGGGTGGACACCGGGGAGCTGTTTTTT
TRBJ1-2 | TRBV18 | TRBD1 | few | CASSPRQGPAPNYGYTF | TGTGCCAGCTCACCGAGACAGGGGCCGGCCCCTAACTATGGCTACACCTTC
TRBJ1-5 | TRBV20-1 | - | - | CSAADRNQPQHF | TGCAGTGCTGCAGACCGGAATCAGCCCCAGCATTTT
TRBJ2-7 | TRBV6-1 | TRBD2 | - | CACRTSGSYEQYF | TGTGCCTGCAGGACTAGCGGCTCCTACGAGCAGTACTTC
TRBJ2-5 | TRBV5-1 | - | once | CASSARRQETQYF | TGCGCCAGCAGCGCGAGACGTCAAGAGACCCAGTACTTC
TRBJ2-1 | TRBV5-1 | - | few | CASSSAGVRHEQFF | TGCGCCAGCAGCTCGGCCGGGGTGCGCCATGAGCAGTTCTTC
TRBJ2-1 | TRBV2 | - | - | CASSDSQRDEQFF | TGTGCCAGCAGTGATTCCCAGCGCGATGAGCAGTTCTTC
TRBJ2-7 | TRBV4-1 | TRBD1 | few | CASSPGLGQSYEQYF | TGCGCCAGCAGCCCCGGCCTGGGACAGAGCTACGAGCAGTACTTC
TRBJ2-7 | TRBV12-3/TRBV12-4 | - | few | CASTPFYEQYF | TGTGCCAGCACGCCTTTCTACGAGCAGTACTTC
TRBJ2-1 | TRBV7-9 | TRBD2 | few | CASSSGLAAKGEQFF | TGTGCCAGCAGCTCGGGACTAGCGGCTAAGGGTGAGCAGTTCTTC
TRBJ2-7 | TRBV6-2/TRBV6-3 | TRBD1 | few | CASSYRGGGYEQYF | TGTGCCAGCAGTTACAGAGGGGGCGGCTACGAGCAGTACTTC
TRBJ1-1 | TRBV20-1 | - | many | CSARRGFTEAFF | TGCAGTGCTAGGAGGGGTTTTACTGAAGCTTTCTTT
TRBJ2-1 | TRBV4-3 | - | few | CASSQYAPSYNEQFF | TGCGCCAGCAGCCAGTACGCCCCCTCCTACAATGAGCAGTTCTTC
TRBJ2-3 | TRBV7-6 | TRBD2 | few | CASSRTSGARDTQYF | TGTGCCAGCAGCCGGACTAGCGGGGCTCGAGATACGCAGTATTTT
TRBJ2-1 | TRBV7-2 | TRBD1 | - | CASSLGSDRIPGNEQFF | TGTGCCAGCAGCTTAGGTTCGGACAGGATACCCGGCAATGAGCAGTTCTTC
TRBJ2-1 | TRBV4-2 | TRBD2 | - | CASSQEVAGAYNEQFF | TGTGCCAGCAGCCAGGAGGTAGCGGGGGCCTACAATGAGCAGTTCTTC
TRBJ2-1 | TRBV2 | TRBD2 | - | CASSVYGLAFGEQFF | TGTGCCAGCAGTGTTTACGGACTAGCCTTTGGCGAGCAGTTCTTC
TRBJ2-3 | TRBV5-1 | TRBD1 | - | CASSFRQGVGTDTQYF | TGCGCCAGCAGCTTCCGACAGGGTGTGGGCACAGATACGCAGTATTTT
TRBJ2-2 | TRBV4-2 | - | few | CASSQYSPGRGNTGELFF | TGTGCCAGCAGCCAGTATTCCCCCGGCAGGGGTAACACCGGGGAGCTGTTTTTT
TRBJ1-2 | TRBV6-1 | - | - | CASLGSNNYGYTF | TGTGCCAGCTTAGGATCGAATAACTATGGCTACACCTTC
TRBJ2-1 | TRBV7-9 | - | - | CASSDKVGNYNEQFF | TGTGCCAGCAGCGACAAAGTGGGAAACTACAATGAGCAGTTCTTC
TRBJ2-3 | TRBV7-2 | TRBD1 | - | CASSVRDSTTDTQYF | TGTGCCAGCAGCGTAAGGGACAGTACCACAGATACGCAGTATTTT
TRBJ2-5 | TRBV5-6 | - | - | CASSLRQVVTTQETQYF | TGTGCCAGCAGCTTGCGCCAGGTGGTCACGACGCAAGAGACCCAGTACTTC